The TCR beta chain described here comes from a study of PD-1 blockade in classical Hodgkin lymphoma. Concerning this clone itself: The antigen is unknown.

Produced via immunoSEQ multiplex PCR; TCRdb's table is partial and in-frame only. This table has 15,000 to 25,000 clones, 70% to 90% appearing once. This sample's time point: cycle 4 day 1 (C4D1), after less than 7 weeks of nivolumab. Every patient had relapsed following autologous stem cell transplantation, and cohorts differed in brentuximab vedotin exposure. Negative selection with magnetic separation was used to purify CD4+ T cells from thawed PBMCs. General study results and limits: Individuals initiating nivolumab under 1 year after ASCT were excluded. Healthy donors were reported to have higher baseline TCR diversity than newly diagnosed patients. Complete responders had baseline diversity similar to newly diagnosed patients. CD4+ TCR diversity rose significantly by C4D1, and CD8+ TCR diversity did not.

This TCR came from a human donor with classical Hodgkin lymphoma. Here the sequenced sample was CD4+ T cells from blood, taken before the fourth cycle of nivolumab.

CDR3 sequence (DNA): TGTGCCAGCAGTGAGGATCCTGATTACACTGAAGCTTTCTTT. The encoded protein is CASSEDPDYTEAFF. The V call is TRBV6-4, the J call TRBJ1-1; no firm D call. Trimming removed 3 bases from V and 3 bases from J, with 11 bases in between. The germline V gene has CDR1 MRHNA and CDR2 SNTAGT. CDR3 length equals 14 residues.